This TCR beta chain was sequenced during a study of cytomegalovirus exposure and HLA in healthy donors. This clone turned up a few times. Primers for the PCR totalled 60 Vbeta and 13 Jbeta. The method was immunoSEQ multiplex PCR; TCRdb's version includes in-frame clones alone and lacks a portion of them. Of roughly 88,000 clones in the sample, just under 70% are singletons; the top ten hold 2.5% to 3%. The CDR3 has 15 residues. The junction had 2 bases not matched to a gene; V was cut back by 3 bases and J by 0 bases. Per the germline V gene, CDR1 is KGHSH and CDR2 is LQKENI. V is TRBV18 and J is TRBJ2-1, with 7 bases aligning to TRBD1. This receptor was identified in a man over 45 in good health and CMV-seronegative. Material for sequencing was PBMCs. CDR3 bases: TGTGCCAGCTCACCGGGGGACAGCTCCTACAATGAGCAGTTCTTC. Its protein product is CASSPGDSSYNEQFF.